This TCR beta chain was documented in a study of memory CD8 T cells in hepatitis C reinfection. On this clone itself: What it recognizes is unknown.

Study findings and constraints: Roughly five donors were too few for definitive public clonotype conclusions.

Germline V gene sequence: CDR1 MGHRA, CDR2 YSYEKL. J gave up 3 bases and V 0 bases, and 7 bases lay outside the gene matches. There are 16 residues in the CDR3. Measured with immunoSEQ multiplex PCR; TCRdb has only the in-frame clones, and not every one. This repertoire shows 46,000 or so clones, roughly 89% found once; its top ten account for 0.6% to 0.85%. As to time point: late/post reinfection, 12 to 24 weeks after detection. The sorted cells went straight to TCR sequencing with no prior in vitro expansion. Control naive CD8 T cells came from a couple of donors at all three reinfection time points.

V gene TRBV4-1 combines with J gene TRBJ1-2; TRBD1 agrees at 7 bases. The sequence was obtained from a man younger than 35 with hepatitis C virus infection. The sample was naive CD8+ T cells sorted from blood. The CDR3 region has the DNA TGCGCCAGCAGCCAAGAGTACGGCAGGGGGTACTATGGCTACACCTTC. Translation gives CASSQEYGRGYYGYTF.